This TCR beta chain was obtained from a study of cytomegalovirus exposure and HLA in healthy donors. Study results and caveats: The study found most TCR sequences rare, yet found some public TCRs in many donors. Cytomegalovirus-associated TCR beta chains were listed, numbering 164.

PCR used 60 Vbeta primers and 13 Jbeta primers. Assay: immunoSEQ multiplex PCR; the TCRdb copy retains only in-frame clones and omits some. The table shows 310,000 or so clones, with 80% to 90% occurring only once. Turning to this clone: Its antigen remains unknown.

The CDR3 totals 16 residues. With 2 bases clipped from V and 2 bases from J, the junction kept 7 bases outside the gene matches. Germline V gene data show CDR1 as MNHEY and CDR2 as SVGAGI. This chain joins TRBV6-5 and TRBJ2-3; 7 positions agree with TRBD1. This clonotype originated in a woman under 30 in good health and CMV-seronegative. Sample: PBMCs. The chain's CDR3 is CASSYRTGRNTDTQYF. For the CDR3, the DNA is TGTGCCAGCAGTTACAGGACAGGCAGGAACACAGATACGCAGTATTTT.